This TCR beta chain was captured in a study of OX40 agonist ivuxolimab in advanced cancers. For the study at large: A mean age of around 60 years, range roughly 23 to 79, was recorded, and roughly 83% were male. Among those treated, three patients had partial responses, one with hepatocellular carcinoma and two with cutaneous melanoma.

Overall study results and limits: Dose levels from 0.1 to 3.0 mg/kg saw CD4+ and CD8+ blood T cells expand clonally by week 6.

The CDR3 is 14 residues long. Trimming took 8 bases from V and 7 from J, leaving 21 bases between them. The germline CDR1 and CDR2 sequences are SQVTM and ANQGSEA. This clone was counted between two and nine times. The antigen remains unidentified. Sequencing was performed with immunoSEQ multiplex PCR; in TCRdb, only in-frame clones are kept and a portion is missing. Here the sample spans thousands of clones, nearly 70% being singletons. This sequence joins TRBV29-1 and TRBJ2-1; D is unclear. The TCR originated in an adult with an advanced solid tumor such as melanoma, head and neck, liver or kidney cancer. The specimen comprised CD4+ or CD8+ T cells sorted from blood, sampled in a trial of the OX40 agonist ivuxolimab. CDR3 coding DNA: TGCAGCCTGGTCGGGCAAGTGGGTGGGAATGAGCAGTTCTTC. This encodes CSLVGQVGGNEQFF.